Listed below are T cell receptor beta chains from one sample, sequenced in a study of OX40 agonist ivuxolimab in advanced cancers. The repertoire was sequenced with immunoSEQ multiplex PCR; TCRdb's copy has only in-frame clones and lacks some. The data show about 76,000 clones, with over 75% seen just once and less than 4% held by the top ten. Sequences were derived from CD4+ or CD8+ T cells sorted from blood, sampled in a trial of the OX40 agonist ivuxolimab. The receptors were gathered from an adult with an advanced solid tumor such as melanoma, head and neck, liver or kidney cancer. CDR3s include the opening cysteine and the closing phenylalanine or tryptophan. D genes are given only for firm matches. A row's size may be missing; if present it is once, few, many or a size class.

>-|TRBV15|TRBJ1-4|-
CATSRDSLFGGAGEKLFF
TGTGCCACCAGCAGAGATTCTTTGTTTGGGGGCGCCGGAGAAAAACTGTTTTTT
>few|TRBV9|TRBJ2-1|TRBD2
CASSAWTSMVNEQFF
TGTGCCAGCAGCGCCTGGACTAGCATGGTCAATGAGCAGTTCTTC
>-|TRBV30|TRBJ2-7|TRBD2
CAWRLTSSYEQYF
TGTGCCTGGAGATTGACTAGCAGCTACGAGCAGTACTTC
>-|TRBV6-5|TRBJ1-2|-
CASSYSVYGYTF
TGTGCCAGCAGTTACTCTGTCTATGGCTACACCTTC
>-|TRBV7-2|TRBJ1-1|-
CASSSQRVARAFF
TGTGCCAGCAGCTCCCAGAGGGTTGCTCGAGCTTTCTTT
>-|TRBV7-9|TRBJ1-1|TRBD1
CASHRQGARTEAFF
TGTGCCAGCCACCGACAGGGGGCGCGTACTGAAGCTTTCTTT
>-|TRBV28|TRBJ2-7|-
CASSLSGEGWQYF
TGTGCCAGCAGTTTGTCCGGGGAAGGGTGGCAGTACTTC
>-|TRBV16|TRBJ1-1|TRBD1
CASSPRRDSGDTEAFF
TGTGCCAGCAGCCCCAGGCGGGACAGCGGGGACACTGAAGCTTTCTTT
>-|TRBV5-1|TRBJ2-7|-
CASSHLGESFDEQYF
TGCGCCAGCAGCCATCTAGGGGAAAGTTTCGACGAGCAGTACTTC
>-|TRBV27|TRBJ2-7|TRBD1
CASGTGTGIHEQYF
TGTGCCAGCGGTACCGGGACAGGGATTCACGAGCAGTACTTC
>-|TRBV7-9|TRBJ1-4|-
CASSPRTEPTNEKLFF
TGTGCCAGCAGCCCTAGGACGGAACCAACTAATGAAAAACTGTTTTTT
>-|TRBV9|TRBJ2-7|TRBD1
CASSVGSTGQGARLWDEQYF
TGTGCCAGCAGCGTAGGAAGCACAGGTCAGGGGGCGCGCTTGTGGGACGAGCAGTACTTC
>-|TRBV2|TRBJ2-1|-
CASGKQGWNEQFF
TGTGCCAGCGGGAAACAGGGTTGGAATGAGCAGTTCTTC
>-|TRBV7-2|TRBJ1-4|-
CASSEPGRRNEKLFF
TGTGCCAGCAGCGAACCGGGACGGAGAAATGAAAAACTGTTTTTT
>-|TRBV11-1|TRBJ2-5|TRBD1
CASSQDRGRETQYF
TGTGCCAGCAGCCAGGACAGGGGGCGGGAGACCCAGTACTTC
>-|TRBV6-1|TRBJ1-2|-
CASFERQIINYGYTF
TGTGCCAGCTTCGAGCGACAGATAATTAACTATGGCTACACCTTC
>-|TRBV19|TRBJ1-1|-
CASSPRLSNTEAFF
TGTGCCAGTAGTCCCCGCCTCTCGAACACTGAAGCTTTCTTT
>-|TRBV5-1|TRBJ2-5|TRBD2
CASSLAPLAGQETQYF
TGCGCCAGCAGCTTGGCGCCTCTAGCGGGCCAAGAGACCCAGTACTTC
>-|TRBV30|TRBJ2-7|-
CAWSVGAHEQYF
TGTGCCTGGAGTGTCGGTGCCCACGAGCAGTACTTC
>once|TRBV19|TRBJ1-4|-
CASRVVDNEKLFF
TGTGCCAGTAGAGTGGTGGACAATGAAAAACTGTTTTTT
>-|TRBV6-6|TRBJ2-1|TRBD2
CASSQGLAGGDEQFF
TGTGCCAGCAGCCAGGGACTAGCGGGGGGCGATGAGCAGTTCTTC
>-|TRBV21-1|TRBJ2-5|-
CASSTGPPGVAQYF
TGTGCCAGCAGTACCGGACCCCCCGGCGTAGCCCAGTACTTC
>-|TRBV10-3|TRBJ1-1|-
CAISDTGLNTEAFF
TGTGCCATCAGTGATACAGGACTGAACACTGAAGCTTTCTTT
>-|TRBV27|TRBJ2-7|-
CASTHKEYF
TGTGCCAGCACTCACAAAGAGTACTTC
>-|TRBV6-1|TRBJ2-7|-
CASTHRLAEQYF
TGTGCCAGCACCCACCGGTTGGCCGAGCAGTACTTC
>-|TRBV29-1|TRBJ1-2|-
CSVEPTTGPYGYTF
TGCAGCGTTGAACCTACGACCGGCCCGTATGGCTACACCTTC
>-|TRBV23-1|TRBJ2-5|TRBD1
CASSQDRGLSETKYF
TGCGCCAGCAGTCAAGACAGGGGTTTGTCAGAGACCAAGTACTTC
>-|TRBV4-3|TRBJ2-7|-
CASSQEWQGFYEQYF
TGCGCCAGCAGCCAAGAGTGGCAGGGTTTCTACGAGCAGTACTTC